This TCR beta chain originates from a study of T cell responses to AZD1222 COVID-19 vaccine. General study findings and limits: It should be noted that donors were predominantly white British and more often female, and clonal diversity was possibly underestimated. Two AZD1222 administrations were followed by greater Spike-specific TCR breadth and depth. The CD4 TCRs associated with vaccination extended across spike and predominated at 160-218 and 743-854. Repertoires in all cases were sampled only once the peak T cell response had passed.

Libraries were prepared by immunoSEQ multiplex PCR; TCRdb keeps only in-frame clonotypes and omits some of them. The sample includes 200,000 to 300,000 clones, approximately 93% of them seen just once. A note on this clone: Its antigen is unidentified.

The origin of this receptor is an adult in good health. The sample was peripheral blood, taken on day 0 of AZD1222 vaccination.

CDR3 region: CASSEREGAYEQYF. The CDR3 DNA reads as TGTGCCAGCAGCGAAAGGGAGGGGGCCTACGAGCAGTACTTC. V usage is TRBV5-4 and J usage is TRBJ2-7, with D possibly matching TRBD2 (7 bases). The V gene lost 4 bases and the J gene lost 2 bases, with 13 bases spanning the gap. Germline V gene lookup returns CDR1 SGHNT and CDR2 YYREEE (reference sequence). The CDR3 spans 14 residues. The full variable domain, in which reference TRBV5-4 and TRBJ2-7 provide the parts outside the CDR3, is ETGVTQSPTHLIKTRGQQVTLRCSSQSGHNTVSWYQQALGQGPQFIFQYYREEENGRGNFPPRFSGLQFPNYSSELNVNALELDDSALYLCASSEREGAYEQYFGPGTRLTVT.